This T cell receptor (beta chain) was obtained from a study of patients and donors after allogeneic stem cell transplantation. The trim removed 11 bases at V and 0 bases at J, leaving 3 bases unmatched. This CDR3 comprises 15 residues. Germline lookup yields CDR1 LNHDA and CDR2 SQIVND (reference sequence). TCRdb analysed the RT-PCR reads with MiXCR anew, one entry per CDR3 protein. Among hundreds of thousands of distinct CDR3 sequences listed, approximately 16% were seen once. This clonotype originated in a human donor who was either an allogeneic HSCT recipient or a stem cell or donor lymphocyte infusion donor (not recorded which). It is not recorded whose cells these are; they may come from a transplant donor. The chain recombines TRBV19 with TRBJ2-1, with 14 bases identical to TRBD2. Source material: blood, either unsorted or a sorted T cell fraction (not recorded which). CDR3 region: CAGGTSGSSYNEQFF. The DNA for the CDR3 is TGTGCCGGCGGGACTAGCGGGAGCTCCTACAATGAGCAGTTCTTC.